The 22 T cell receptor beta chains in this list originate from one sample, sequenced in a study of blood T cell repertoires in COVID-19. Only in-frame clones appear in the TCRdb table, and some are missing; sequencing was by immunoSEQ multiplex PCR. Among about 6,000 clones listed, approximately 90% were seen once. Sequencing was carried out using peripheral blood. The receptors derive from a human donor in a cohort sampled during active COVID-19.

This clone was seen more than once but under ten times. The gene calls are TRBV11-2 and TRBJ2-7; D gene unclear. The length of the CDR3 is 12 residues. Germline CDR1 SGHAT, CDR2 FQNNGV. Deletions cut 7 bases from V and 3 bases from J, with 10 bases between. Written as DNA, the CDR3 is TGTGCCAGCACCGAGTCCCGCTACGAGCAGTACTTC. Translated: CASTESRYEQYF.

The V call is TRBV27, the J call TRBJ1-2; the D is unclear. The CDR3 runs to 15 residues. V lost 3 bases to trimming and J lost 0 bases, with 11 bases between them. CDR1 is MNHEY, CDR2 SMNVEV, per germline (reference sequence). The CDR3 reads CASSFLGKSNYGYTF. As DNA, the CDR3 is TGTGCCAGCAGTTTTCTGGGCAAATCTAACTATGGCTACACCTTC.

V gene TRBV5-1 combines with J gene TRBJ2-3, with 11 bases lining up with TRBD2. V trimming: 0 bases; J trimming: 8 bases; junction bases outside the gene matches: 5. The CDR3 consists of 15 residues. In germline, CDR1 is SGHRS, CDR2 YFSETQ. CDR3 region: CASSLDTSGGGTQYF. The CDR3 DNA reads TGCGCCAGCAGCTTGGATACTAGCGGGGGCGGTACGCAGTATTTT. Full variable domain (remainder filled in from reference TRBV5-1 and TRBJ2-3): KAGVTQTPRYLIKTRGQQVTLSCSPISGHRSVSWYQQTPGQGLQFLFEYFSETQRNKGNFPGRFSGRQFSNSRSEMNVSTLELGDSALYLCASSLDTSGGGTQYFGPGTRLTVL.

This rearrangement joins TRBV20-1 to TRBJ2-2, with 7 bases fitting TRBD2. Germline lookup yields CDR1 DFQATT and CDR2 SNEGSKA (reference sequence). The CDR3 has 16 residues. With V trimmed by 3 bases and J by 0 bases, 7 bases remained unmatched. The CDR3 spells CSASPSAGANTGELFF. The CDR3 region has the DNA TGCAGTGCTAGTCCCTCGGCGGGGGCGAACACCGGGGAGCTGTTTTTT.

The chain has TRBV29-1 and TRBJ1-5; D remains unclear. CDR3 length equals 12 residues. The germline V and J ends were trimmed by 4 bases and 4 bases, with 8 bases remaining between them. Germline V lookup: CDR1 SQVTM, CDR2 ANQGSEA. The CDR3 loop is CSVARFNQPQHF. The CDR3 DNA is TGCAGCGTTGCCCGTTTTAATCAGCCCCAGCATTTT.

The rearrangement joins TRBV5-1 to TRBJ2-1; no firm D call. CDR3 length: 14 amino acids. The V gene lost 4 bases and the J gene lost 0 bases, with 8 bases spanning the gap. The germline V gene encodes CDR1 SGHRS and CDR2 YFSETQ. CDR3 region: CASSPASSYNEQFF. The CDR3 nucleotides are TGCGCCAGCAGCCCAGCTAGCTCCTACAATGAGCAGTTCTTC.

A remark on this clone: Its ends do not fully match the called genes, so a read error is possible. This sequence joins TRBV7-7 and TRBJ2-1; TRBD2 might be the D (6 bases). CDR3 size: 14 residues. Germline CDR1 and CDR2: SSHAT and FNYEAQ (reference sequence). CDR3 DNA sequence: TGTGCTAGCAGCTTATCGCGGGGTAACAATGAGCAGTTCTTC. Protein sequence: CASSLSRGNNEQFF.

The chain couples TRBV12-3 or TRBV12-4 to TRBJ1-2, with D tentatively TRBD1 (5 bases). V was clipped by 3 bases and J by 11 bases, with 13 bases between them. CDR3 size: 12 residues. Written as DNA, the CDR3 is TGTGCCAGCAGTTTGTCGGGGGGGGTATACACCTTC. This translates into CASSLSGGVYTF.

This rearrangement joins TRBV28 to TRBJ1-1, with 8 bases that match TRBD1. With V trimmed by 7 bases and J by 1 base, 11 bases remained unmatched. This CDR3 is 16 amino acids long. Germline V gene lookup returns CDR1 MDHEN and CDR2 SYDVKM. CDR3 nucleotides: TGTGCCAGCACTTCCGGACAGGGATCGAGGAACACTGAAGCTTTCTTT. Its translation: CASTSGQGSRNTEAFF.

CDR3 nucleotides: TGCGCCAGCAGCTTGGGTACAGGGGGAGAGACCCAGTACTTC. It specifies CASSLGTGGETQYF. The rearrangement links TRBV5-1 to TRBJ2-5, with TRBD1 matching over 8 bases. The CDR3 runs 14 residues. J lost 4 bases, V lost 0 bases, and 2 bases had no gene match. Per germline, CDR1 SGHRS and CDR2 YFSETQ.

The chain joins TRBV18 to TRBJ2-7; 8 bases fit TRBD1. With 4 bases clipped from V and 6 bases from J, the junction kept 2 bases outside the gene matches. Germline-derived CDR1 and CDR2 are KGHSH and LQKENI. The CDR3 totals 12 residues. CDR3 loop: CASSLGQVEQYF. The CDR3 bases are TGTGCCAGCTCACTGGGACAGGTCGAGCAGTACTTC.

The chain employs TRBV6-2 or TRBV6-3 and TRBJ1-5; D might be TRBD1 (5 bases). The length of the CDR3 is 17 residues. CDR1 and CDR2 (germline): MNHEY, SVGEGT. The V end lost 5 bases, the J end lost 4 bases, and 21 bases lay between the germline ends. CDR3 region: CASSAMRSGIWNQPQHF. The CDR3 coding sequence is TGTGCCAGCAGTGCTATGAGGTCAGGGATATGGAATCAGCCCCAGCATTTT.

The gene calls are TRBV6-5 and TRBJ1-2, with 8 bases that match TRBD1. CDR3 length: 13 amino acids. Losses at the gene ends were 10 bases for V and 8 bases for J; bases not matched to a gene: 12. CDR1 and CDR2 (germline): MNHEY, SVGAGI. The CDR3 spells CATTTGTGWGYTF. The CDR3 DNA reads TGTGCCACCACTACCGGGACAGGTTGGGGCTACACCTTC.

The chain links TRBV9 to TRBJ2-2; 8 bases agree with TRBD1. Germline V gene sequence: CDR1 SGDLS, CDR2 YYNGEE. The CDR3 totals 18 residues. V dropped 3 bases and J dropped 0; count of bases not matched to a gene: 10. CDR3 loop: CASSGPGTGVPNTGELFF. The CDR3 DNA is TGTGCCAGCAGCGGTCCCGGGACAGGAGTACCGAACACCGGGGAGCTGTTTTTT.

This clone was recorded a few times. This chain joins TRBV4-1 and TRBJ2-2; D unclear. The CDR3 is 15 amino acids. V lost 1 base and J 4 bases, leaving 10 bases between the germline ends. Germline assignment: CDR1 MGHRA and CDR2 YSYEKL. In nucleotides, the CDR3 is TGCGCCAGCAGCCAAGGAGGATTTGGCACCGGGGAGCTGTTTTTT. Protein product: CASSQGGFGTGELFF.

In this sample, this clone turned up a few times. This rearrangement joins TRBV4-1 to TRBJ2-1, with 9 bases aligning to TRBD2. Germline CDR1 is MGHRA and CDR2 is YSYEKL. V dropped 3 bases and J dropped 9; count of bases not matched to a gene: 18. There are 18 residues in the CDR3. CDR3 sequence: CASSQGYLQREALGEQFF. The CDR3, as DNA: TGCGCCAGCAGCCAGGGGTACCTCCAGCGGGAGGCGCTTGGTGAGCAGTTCTTC.

CDR3 nucleotides: TGTGCCAGCAGCGCCCCCACAAACTATAACTATGGCTACACCTTC. Residues: CASSAPTNYNYGYTF. This chain uses TRBV21-1 with TRBJ1-2. TRBV21-1 is designated a pseudogene. The length of the CDR3 is 15 residues.

The V call is TRBV25-1, the J call TRBJ2-3; 9 bases match TRBD1. Per the germline V gene, CDR1 is MGHDK and CDR2 is SYGVNS. Trimming removed 5 bases from V and 2 bases from J; junction bases left unmatched: 5. This CDR3 comprises 15 residues. The CDR3 sequence is CASSIGTGLTDTQYF. The CDR3 bases are TGTGCCAGCAGTATCGGGACAGGGCTCACAGATACGCAGTATTTT.

The chain couples TRBV4-2 to TRBJ1-5; 7 bases map to TRBD1. The junction had 12 bases not matched to a gene; V was cut back by 1 base and J by 6 bases. The CDR3 runs to 17 residues. Germline CDR1 and CDR2: LGHNA and YNFKEQ. The CDR3 coding sequence is TGTGCCAGCAGCCAAGGATTAGACAGGGTTTCGGGTCAGCCCCAGCATTTT. It translates to CASSQGLDRVSGQPQHF.

The rearrangement uses TRBV6-5 and TRBJ2-1; TRBD2 is a possible D gene (6 bases). CDR1 and CDR2 from the germline V gene are MNHEY and SVGAGI. The CDR3 spans 16 residues. Trimming shortened V by 2 bases and J by 5 bases, and 16 bases separated the two germline ends. CDR3 DNA sequence: TGTGCCAGCAGTTACACGAGAGGGAGGTCCCACAATGAGCAGTTCTTC. Translating it yields CASSYTRGRSHNEQFF.

This clone was recorded only once. Sequence at one end of the junction differs from germline and may be a read error. The gene calls are TRBV3-1 (or the pseudogene TRBV3-2) and TRBJ2-7; TRBD2 is a possible D gene (6 bases). Germline CDR1 is LGHDT and CDR2 is YNNKEL (reference sequence). This CDR3 region has 11 residues. The CDR3 sequence: CASSQGGLSFF. Here the CDR3 DNA reads TGTGCCAGCAGCCAAGGGGGACTGTCATTCTTC.

This chain connects TRBV4-1 to TRBJ2-3; possibly TRBD2 for D (6 bases). Trimming stripped 1 base from V and 4 bases from J, with 9 bases between. The CDR3 runs to 14 residues. Germline V gives CDR1 MGHRA, CDR2 YSYEKL. CDR3 coding DNA: TGCGCCAGCAGCCAAGCGGGCGGGGCAGATACGCAGTATTTT. Translating it yields CASSQAGGADTQYF.